What follows describes a single T cell receptor (beta chain). Its antigen is unknown. The germline V gene has CDR1 MNHEY and CDR2 SVGAGI. Trimming pared 2 bases from V and 2 bases from J, leaving 6 bases between. This CDR3 comprises 14 residues. This sample was included in a study of cytomegalovirus exposure and HLA in healthy donors. Study-wide results and limits: The authors judged a highly shared variant cluster likely a sequencing artifact. Follow-up analysis later connected one missense variant in DCLRE1C with trimming of TCR beta V- and J-genes.

The PCR employed 60 Vbeta primers together with 13 Jbeta primers. TCRdb keeps only in-frame clones here, not all; method: immunoSEQ multiplex PCR. Its clone listing holds tens of thousands of clones. Healthy bone marrow donors supplied every sample. This sequence was found in a man aged 50 to 59 in good health and CMV-seronegative. V usage is TRBV6-5 and J usage is TRBJ2-2, with D possibly TRBD1 on 5 matching bases. The specimen was PBMCs. The CDR3 bases are TGTGCCAGCAGTTACGGGGCCAACACCGGGGAGCTGTTTTTT. Residues: CASSYGANTGELFF.